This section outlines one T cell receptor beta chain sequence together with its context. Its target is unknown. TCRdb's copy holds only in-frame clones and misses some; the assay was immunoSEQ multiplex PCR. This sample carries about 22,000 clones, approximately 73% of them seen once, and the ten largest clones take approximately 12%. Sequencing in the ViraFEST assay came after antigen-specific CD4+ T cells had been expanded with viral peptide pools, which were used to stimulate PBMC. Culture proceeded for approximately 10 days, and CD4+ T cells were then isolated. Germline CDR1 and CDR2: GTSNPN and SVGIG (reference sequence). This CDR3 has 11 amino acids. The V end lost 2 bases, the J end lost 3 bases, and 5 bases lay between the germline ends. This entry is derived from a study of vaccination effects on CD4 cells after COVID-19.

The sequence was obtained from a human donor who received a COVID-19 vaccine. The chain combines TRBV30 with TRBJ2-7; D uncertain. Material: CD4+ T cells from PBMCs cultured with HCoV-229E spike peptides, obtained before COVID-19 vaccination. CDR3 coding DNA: TGTGCCTGGAGTACCAGCTACGAGCAGTACTTC. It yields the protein CAWSTSYEQYF.